Each of the 31 T cell receptor beta chains below was sequenced from the same sample in a study of blood T cells in healthy people across ages. It was with a sample-barcoded 5' primer and a J-beta primer mix that a second PCR of about 7 to 12 cycles was run. Each CDR3 protein gets one entry after TCRdb re-called the 5' RACE reads with MiXCR. The profile covers hundreds of thousands of distinct CDR3 sequences, with around half appearing a single time and around 23% taken by the ten largest. Sequencing input: blood. The receptors originated from an elderly man in good health.

J is TRBJ2-3 and V is TRBV28; tentatively, D is TRBD1 (6 bases). V lost 7 bases to trimming and J lost 1 base, with 15 bases between them. The CDR3 runs to 15 residues. Germline lookup yields CDR1 MDHEN and CDR2 SYDVKM. The CDR3 reads CASNLGGLGTDTQYF. CDR3 sequence (DNA): TGTGCCAGCAACCTAGGGGGTTTGGGCACAGATACGCAGTATTTT.

This sequence joins TRBV20-1 and TRBJ2-5; 9 positions agree with TRBD2. The CDR3 is 12 amino acids. Trimming at V came to 5 bases and at J to 5 bases, leaving 3 bases not matched to a gene. Per germline, CDR1 DFQATT and CDR2 SNEGSKA (reference sequence). Here the CDR3 reads CSAGTSRETQYF. CDR3 DNA: TGCAGTGCTGGGACTAGCCGGGAGACCCAGTACTTC.

The V gene is TRBV29-1, the J gene TRBJ1-2; D possibly corresponds to TRBD1 (6 bases). Germline CDR1 and CDR2: SQVTM and ANQGSEA. This CDR3 is 10 amino acids long. The V end was cut by 5 bases, the J end by 8 bases, with 9 bases between. The CDR3: CSVYREGYTF. In DNA form, the CDR3 reads TGCAGCGTTTACAGGGAGGGCTACACCTTC.

The table lists this clonotype with a few counts. A much larger clone differs from this one at a single base, so this may be a read error. This chain uses TRBV6-6 with TRBJ2-7; 8 bases agree with TRBD1. The last part of the DNA fits TRBJ2-5 better; the J call may be wrong. Germline CDR1 and CDR2: MNHNY and SVGAGI (reference sequence). This CDR3 has 14 amino acids. CDR3 coding DNA: TGTGCCAGCAGTGACTCGACAGGGGAAAAGACCCAGTACTTC. Translated: CASSDSTGEKTQYF.

The chain links TRBV4-3 to TRBJ2-3; tentative D call: TRBD1 (6 bases). The CDR3 spans 16 residues. CDR1 and CDR2 from the germline V gene are LGHNA and YSLEER. The V and J ends lost 5 bases and 3 bases respectively, with 18 bases between them. CDR3 DNA sequence: TGCGCCAGCAGCTCGCAACTGGGGGCAATGACAGATACGCAGTATTTT. The encoded protein is CASSSQLGAMTDTQYF.

The V gene is TRBV28, the J gene TRBJ1-2; the D gene is possibly TRBD1 (6 bases). The CDR3 extends over 13 amino acids. Germline CDR1 is MDHEN and CDR2 is SYDVKM. Trimming removed 4 bases at V and 4 bases at J, with 10 bases between. The CDR3 coding sequence is TGTGCCAGCAGTTCGCAACAGGGCTATGGCTACACCTTC. It encodes CASSSQQGYGYTF.

V usage is TRBV15 and J usage is TRBJ2-7; D call uncertain. The DNA end is more similar to TRBJ2-5, so the J call may be wrong. This CDR3 comprises 11 residues. Germline loops: CDR1 LNHNV, CDR2 YYDKDF (reference sequence). The CDR3 sequence: CATSRDVTQYF. DNA of the CDR3: TGTGCCACCAGCAGAGATGTGACCCAGTACTTC.

The chain links TRBV6-5 to TRBJ2-1; weak D call: TRBD1 (5 bases). The CDR3 runs 15 residues. Trimming shortened V by 2 bases and J by 2 bases, and 10 bases separated the two germline ends. In germline, CDR1 is MNHEY, CDR2 SVGAGI. In DNA, the CDR3 is TGTGCCAGCAGTTACCGGACATTTACCTACAATGAGCAGTTCTTC. Translating it yields CASSYRTFTYNEQFF.

This clonotype was observed a few times. The rearrangement uses TRBV7-2 and TRBJ2-3, with 8 positions matching TRBD2. The CDR3 is 15 residues long. Germline V gives CDR1 SGHTA, CDR2 FQGNSA. J was trimmed by 1 base and V by 3 bases; bases with no gene match: 3. The CDR3 protein is CASSFPAGGTDTQYF. CDR3 bases: TGTGCCAGCAGCTTCCCAGCGGGGGGCACAGATACGCAGTATTTT.

V gene TRBV5-6 combines with J gene TRBJ2-7; tentatively, D is TRBD2 (5 bases). Deletions cut 2 bases from V and 4 bases from J, with 16 bases between. The germline V gene has CDR1 SGHDT and CDR2 YYEEEE. The CDR3 runs 15 residues. CDR3 DNA: TGTGCCAGCAGCTTAACACAGCCCTCGGGGTACGAGCAGTACTTC. It is translated as CASSLTQPSGYEQYF.

Concerning this clonotype itself: This could be a read error, since a much larger clone is one nucleotide away. The rearrangement links TRBV6-5 to TRBJ1-2; 8 bases fit TRBD1. Germline V gives CDR1 MNHEY, CDR2 SVGAGI. There are 15 residues in the CDR3. The CDR3 sequence: CANSYSTAGGLGYTF. In DNA, the CDR3 is TGTGCCAACAGTTACTCGACGGCAGGGGGCCTGGGCTACACCTTC.

The chain has TRBV12-3 or TRBV12-4 and TRBJ1-2, with D perhaps TRBD1 (5 bases). V lost 2 bases and J lost 4, with 11 bases in between. The CDR3 sequence is 14 residues long. Written as DNA, the CDR3 is TGTGCCAGCAGTTTATTCGGGACGAGCTATGGCTACACCTTC. Translation: CASSLFGTSYGYTF.

This clonotype was observed once. This may come from a read error, since a much larger clone is one base off. The V gene is TRBV6-6, the J gene TRBJ2-1, with D possibly being TRBD2 (6 bases). CDR3 size: 13 residues. In germline, CDR1 is MNHNY, CDR2 SVGAGI (reference sequence). CDR3 in amino acids: CANSYSASGEKFF. The CDR3 DNA reads as TGTGCCAACAGTTACTCGGCCTCGGGAGAAAAGTTCTTC.

The V gene is TRBV6-6, the J gene TRBJ2-5; D is unclear. The germline V and J ends were trimmed by 5 bases and 11 bases, with 21 bases remaining between them. Per the germline V gene, CDR1 is MNHNY and CDR2 is SVGAGI (reference sequence). The CDR3 runs 14 residues. The CDR3 reads CASSPDLTVRSQYF. In nucleotides, the CDR3 is TGTGCCAGCAGTCCGGACCTTACAGTTCGTTCGCAGTACTTC.

V and J are TRBV20-1 and TRBJ2-1, with TRBD2 matching 16 bases. The CDR3 sequence is 13 residues long. Trimming cost V 3 bases and J 14 bases; bases outside gene matches: 4. Germline V gene data show CDR1 as DFQATT and CDR2 as SNEGSKA (reference sequence). Written as DNA, the CDR3 is TGCAGTGCTAGCGTGGGACTAGCGGGAGGGAAGTTCTTC. Its protein is CSASVGLAGGKFF.

The J gene is TRBJ2-7, the V gene TRBV9; D is uncertain. The V gene lost 3 bases and the J gene lost 6 bases, with 13 bases spanning the gap. The CDR3 runs 13 residues. The germline V gene has CDR1 SGDLS and CDR2 YYNGEE. CDR3 sequence reads: CASSADWKREQYF. DNA of the CDR3: TGTGCCAGCAGCGCAGACTGGAAACGCGAGCAGTACTTC.

The J gene is TRBJ2-7, the V gene TRBV21-1; the table's D call TRBD2 went unverified against the DNA. TRBV21-1 is reported as a pseudogene. The CDR3 runs 15 residues. CDR3 coding DNA: TGTGCCAGCAGCTCCCAACCGGGACTCTCCTACGAGCAGTACTTC. Its translation is CASSSQPGLSYEQYF.

This clonotype was seen more than once but under ten times. The V gene is TRBV20-1, the J gene TRBJ2-3; perhaps TRBD2 as D (5 bases). CDR3 length: 14 residues. Germline values: CDR1 DFQATT, CDR2 SNEGSKA (reference sequence). V dropped 4 bases and J dropped 5 bases, with 16 bases sitting between them. CDR3 bases: TGCAGTGCTACTAGAGGGCCTCGCGGAGATACGCAGTATTTT. This sequence encodes CSATRGPRGDTQYF.

The sample holds a few counts of this clonotype. The CDR3 spells CASSSGQGKLFF. DNA for the CDR3: TGTGCCAGCAGCTCCGGACAGGGTAAACTGTTTTTT. The J gene is TRBJ1-4, the V gene TRBV11-2; TRBD1 aligns across 8 bases. This CDR3 has 12 amino acids. The germline V gene has CDR1 SGHAT and CDR2 FQNNGV. With V trimmed by 4 bases and J by 11 bases, 3 bases remained unmatched.

The chain recombines TRBV7-2 with TRBJ2-5, with 13 bases lining up with TRBD2. The closer fit of TRBJ2-7 to the DNA end suggests the J call may be wrong. The CDR3 consists of 13 residues. CDR1 is SGHTA and CDR2 is FQGNSA in the germline V gene. CDR3 in DNA: TGTGCCAGCGGACTAGCGGGAGATTACGAGCAGTACTTC. Translated: CASGLAGDYEQYF.

The J gene is TRBJ1-5, the V gene TRBV7-2; tentative D call: TRBD1 (5 bases). This CDR3 region has 13 residues. The germline V gene encodes CDR1 SGHTA and CDR2 FQGNSA. The V gene lost 8 bases and the J gene lost 0 bases, with 8 bases spanning the gap. The CDR3: CASRGYSNQPQHF. Written as DNA, the CDR3 is TGTGCCAGCCGGGGGTATAGCAATCAGCCCCAGCATTTT.

This chain uses TRBV10-3 with TRBJ2-1, with D tentatively TRBD1 or TRBD2 (5 bases each). The ends were cut back, 3 bases at V and 6 bases at J, with 12 bases in the middle. Per germline, CDR1 ENHRY and CDR2 SYGVKD. The CDR3 is 14 residues long. The CDR3 DNA reads TGTGCCATCAGTGAAAGGGGACGGGGCAATGAGCAGTTCTTC. This codes for CAISERGRGNEQFF.

The J gene is TRBJ1-4, the V gene TRBV6-1; a possible D gene is TRBD1 (5 bases). Trimming took 2 bases from V and 4 from J, leaving 14 bases between them. The CDR3 runs to 16 residues. Per germline, CDR1 MNHNS and CDR2 SASEGT. The CDR3 nucleotides are TGTGCCAGCAGTGAACGGGGCCGCATCCTTAATGAAAAACTGTTTTTT. Residues: CASSERGRILNEKLFF.

This clonotype was seen only a few times. V and J are TRBV29-1 and TRBJ2-3; 8 nucleotides agree with TRBD2. Germline-derived CDR1 and CDR2 are SQVTM and ANQGSEA. V lost 1 base, J lost 4 bases, and 7 bases stayed unmatched. This CDR3 spans 15 amino acids. The CDR3 DNA reads TGCAGCGTTGAAGGGCTGGGGCGGGGGGCAGATACGCAGTATTTT. Its protein is CSVEGLGRGADTQYF.

This rearrangement joins TRBV20-1 to TRBJ1-1; 7 bases align to TRBD1. This CDR3 is built from 11 residues. Trimming at V came to 7 bases and at J to 6 bases, leaving 5 bases not matched to a gene. In germline, CDR1 is DFQATT, CDR2 SNEGSKA (reference sequence). In nucleotides, the CDR3 is TGCAGTGTTGACAGGGCCTCTGAAGCTTTCTTT. It yields the protein CSVDRASEAFF.

The chain recombines TRBV6-6 with TRBJ2-7; D remains unclear. CDR3 length: 15 residues. Germline lookup yields CDR1 MNHNY and CDR2 SVGAGI (reference sequence). Deletions cut 4 bases from V and 2 bases from J, with 15 bases between. As DNA, the CDR3 is TGTGCCAGCAGTTTTCCTCGCGGTAGAACCTACGAGCAGTACTTC. Amino acids: CASSFPRGRTYEQYF.

This rearrangement joins TRBV20-1 to TRBJ1-5, with 9 bases fitting TRBD1. Trimming at V came to 5 bases and at J to 10 bases, leaving 12 bases not matched to a gene. The CDR3 sequence is 14 residues long. Germline CDR1 reads DFQATT; CDR2 reads SNEGSKA (reference sequence). The chain's CDR3 is CSAAPGTGIDPQHF. CDR3 in DNA: TGCAGTGCTGCCCCCGGGACAGGGATTGATCCCCAGCATTTT.

The J gene is TRBJ2-3, the V gene TRBV7-2; D remains ambiguous. This CDR3 region has 11 residues. The germline V and J ends were trimmed by 3 bases and 14 bases, with 12 bases remaining between them. Germline CDR1 SGHTA, CDR2 FQGNSA. CDR3: CASSFASSWYF. The CDR3 DNA follows: TGTGCCAGCAGCTTTGCGAGTAGTTGGTATTTT.

Only a few counts were recorded for this clonotype. The chain is built from TRBV11-2 and TRBJ1-6; 7 bases are a match to TRBD1. Germline V lookup: CDR1 SGHAT, CDR2 FQNNGV. The CDR3 has 15 residues. Trimming took 5 bases from V and 8 from J; bases not matched to a gene: 9. The CDR3, as DNA: TGTGCCAGCAGCCCGACAGGGAATCCCGATTCACCCCTCCACTTT. Translated: CASSPTGNPDSPLHF.

This clonotype was detected only a few times. The CDR3, as DNA: TGTGCCAGCAGCTCCCAGGGGGTCGGGGAGACCCAGTACTTC. Residues: CASSSQGVGETQYF. V gene TRBV7-2 combines with J gene TRBJ2-5; the match to TRBD1 covers 7 bases. Germline CDR1 and CDR2: SGHTA and FQGNSA. The V and J ends lost 4 bases and 5 bases, in that order; junction bases with no gene match: 7. The CDR3 is 14 amino acids.

This clonotype has more than one count but fewer than ten. The genes are TRBV20-1 and TRBJ2-1; 13 bases map to TRBD2. Germline CDR1 is DFQATT and CDR2 is SNEGSKA (reference sequence). This CDR3 spans 16 amino acids. V gave up 3 bases and J gave up 1 base; unmatched junction bases: 3. The chain's CDR3 is CSASKTSGRSYNEQFF. In nucleotides, the CDR3 is TGCAGTGCTAGTAAGACTAGCGGGAGGTCCTACAATGAGCAGTTCTTC.